Below, one T cell receptor beta chain is given with its context. The sample belongs to a study of blood T cell repertoires in COVID-19. In the authors' workflow: How many nucleated cells were present was estimated from reference gene primer amplification. Repertoires were generated with immunoSEQ multiplex PCR, while TCRdb's copy carries only in-frame clones and drops some. V, J and clone size are those of that table, while D and trimming were read from the DNA. The profile shows 200,000 to 250,000 clones, approximately 82% of them singletons. Germline CDR1 is LNHDA and CDR2 is SQIVND (reference sequence). Trimming left V 6 bases short and J 5 bases short, with 16 bases between. The CDR3 consists of 15 residues.

The V call is TRBV19, the J call TRBJ2-2, with D maybe TRBD1 (6 bases). The receptor was isolated from a woman of 80 years or more with acute or convalescent COVID-19. Sequencing was carried out using peripheral blood. CDR3: CASSPSLGQTGELFF. The DNA of the CDR3 is TGTGCCAGTAGCCCATCGCTAGGACAGACCGGGGAGCTGTTTTTT.